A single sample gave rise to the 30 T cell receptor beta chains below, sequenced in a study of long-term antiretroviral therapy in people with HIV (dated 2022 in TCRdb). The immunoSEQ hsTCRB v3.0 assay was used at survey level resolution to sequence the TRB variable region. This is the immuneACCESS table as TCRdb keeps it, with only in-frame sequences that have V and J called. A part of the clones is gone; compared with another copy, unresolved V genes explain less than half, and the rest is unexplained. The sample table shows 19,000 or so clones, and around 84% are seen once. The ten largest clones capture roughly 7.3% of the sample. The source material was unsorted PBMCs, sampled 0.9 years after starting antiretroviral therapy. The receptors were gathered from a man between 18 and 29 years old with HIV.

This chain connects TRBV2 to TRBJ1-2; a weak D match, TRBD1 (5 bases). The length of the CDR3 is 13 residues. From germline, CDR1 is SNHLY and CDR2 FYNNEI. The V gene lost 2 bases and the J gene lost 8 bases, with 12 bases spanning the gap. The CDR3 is CASSEFQGGGYTF. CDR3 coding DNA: TGTGCCAGCAGTGAATTCCAGGGCGGGGGCTACACCTTC.

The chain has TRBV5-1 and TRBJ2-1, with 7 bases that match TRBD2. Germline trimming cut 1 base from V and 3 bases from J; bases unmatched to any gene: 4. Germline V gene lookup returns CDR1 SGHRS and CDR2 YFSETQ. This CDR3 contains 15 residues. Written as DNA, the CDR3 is TGCGCCAGCAGCTTGACTAGCGCGGGCTACAATGAGCAGTTCTTC. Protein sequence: CASSLTSAGYNEQFF.

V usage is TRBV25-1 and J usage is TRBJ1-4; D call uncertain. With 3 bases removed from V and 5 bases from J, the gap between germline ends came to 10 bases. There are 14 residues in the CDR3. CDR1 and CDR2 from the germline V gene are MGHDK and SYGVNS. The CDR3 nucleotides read TGTGCCAGCAGTGAGGCCCCCGCCAATGAAAAACTGTTTTTT. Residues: CASSEAPANEKLFF.

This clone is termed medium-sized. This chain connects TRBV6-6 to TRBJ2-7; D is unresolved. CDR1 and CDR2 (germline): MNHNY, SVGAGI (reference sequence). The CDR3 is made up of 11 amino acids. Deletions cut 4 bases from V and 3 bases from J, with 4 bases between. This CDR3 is CASSLLYEQYF. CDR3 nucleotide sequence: TGTGCCAGCAGTTTACTCTACGAGCAGTACTTC.

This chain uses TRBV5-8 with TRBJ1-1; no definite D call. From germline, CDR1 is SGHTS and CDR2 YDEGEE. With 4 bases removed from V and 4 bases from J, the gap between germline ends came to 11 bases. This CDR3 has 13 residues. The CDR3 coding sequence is TGTGCCAGCAGCACCCGGGTCCTCACTGAAGCTTTCTTT. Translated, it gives CASSTRVLTEAFF.

CDR3: CSVGTAFYEQYF. The CDR3 DNA is TGCAGCGTCGGGACAGCTTTCTACGAGCAGTACTTC. The V gene is TRBV29-1, the J gene TRBJ2-7; 7 nucleotides align to TRBD1. Looked up from germline, CDR1 is SQVTM and CDR2 is ANQGSEA. The CDR3 contains 12 residues. The junction had 5 bases not matched to a gene; V was cut back by 6 bases and J by 3 bases.

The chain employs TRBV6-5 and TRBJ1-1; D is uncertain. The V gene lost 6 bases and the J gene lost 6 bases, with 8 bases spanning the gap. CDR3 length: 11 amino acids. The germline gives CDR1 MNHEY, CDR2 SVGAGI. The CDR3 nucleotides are TGTGCCAGCAGCCGGGGTTCTGAAGCTTTCTTT. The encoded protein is CASSRGSEAFF.

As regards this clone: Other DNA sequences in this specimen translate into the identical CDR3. The CDR3 nucleotides are TGTGCCAGCAGCCTTGCTAGCGGGGAGACCCAGTACTTC. Translated: CASSLASGETQYF. This rearrangement joins TRBV7-2 to TRBJ2-5; 8 bases map to TRBD2. There are 13 residues in the CDR3. V trimming: 5 bases; J trimming: 5 bases; junction bases outside the gene matches: 4. Germline CDR1 and CDR2: SGHTA and FQGNSA. The whole variable domain, filled in from reference TRBV7-2 and TRBJ2-5, reads GAGVSQSPSNKVTEKGKDVELRCDPISGHTALYWYRQSLGQGLEFLIYFQGNSAPDKSGLPSDRFSAERTGGSVSTLTIQRTQQEDSAVYLCASSLASGETQYFGPGTRLLVL.

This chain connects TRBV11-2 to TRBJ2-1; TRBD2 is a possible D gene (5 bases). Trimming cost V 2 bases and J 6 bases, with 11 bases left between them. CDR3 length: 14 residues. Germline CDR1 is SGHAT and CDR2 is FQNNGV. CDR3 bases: TGTGCCAGCAGCTTAAGGGAGCGTTCCAATGAGCAGTTCTTC. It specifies CASSLRERSNEQFF.

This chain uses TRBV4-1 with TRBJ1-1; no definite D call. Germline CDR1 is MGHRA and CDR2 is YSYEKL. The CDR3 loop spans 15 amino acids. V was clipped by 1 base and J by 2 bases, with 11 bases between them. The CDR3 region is CASSQVRRINTEAFF. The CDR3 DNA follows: TGCGCCAGCAGCCAAGTCCGACGGATTAACACTGAAGCTTTCTTT.

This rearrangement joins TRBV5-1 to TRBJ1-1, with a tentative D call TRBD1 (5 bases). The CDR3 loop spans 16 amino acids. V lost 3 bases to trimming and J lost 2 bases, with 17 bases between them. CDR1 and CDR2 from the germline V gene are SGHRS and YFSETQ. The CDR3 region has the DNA TGCGCCAGCAGCTACGCTCTGGGGACGAGAAACACTGAAGCTTTCTTT. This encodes CASSYALGTRNTEAFF. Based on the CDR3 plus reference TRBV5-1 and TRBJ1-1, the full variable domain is KAGVTQTPRYLIKTRGQQVTLSCSPISGHRSVSWYQQTPGQGLQFLFEYFSETQRNKGNFPGRFSGRQFSNSRSEMNVSTLELGDSALYLCASSYALGTRNTEAFFGQGTRLTVV.

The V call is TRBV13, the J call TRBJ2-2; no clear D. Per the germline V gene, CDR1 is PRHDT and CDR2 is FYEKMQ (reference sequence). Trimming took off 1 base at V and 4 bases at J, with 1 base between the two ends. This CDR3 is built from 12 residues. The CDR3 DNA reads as TGTGCCAGCAGCTTAGCCACCGGGGAGCTGTTTTTT. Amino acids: CASSLATGELFF.

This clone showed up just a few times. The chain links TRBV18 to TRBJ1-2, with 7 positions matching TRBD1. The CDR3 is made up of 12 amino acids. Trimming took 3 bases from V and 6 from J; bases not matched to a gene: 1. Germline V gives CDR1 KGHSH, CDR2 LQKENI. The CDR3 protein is CASSPGTDGYTF. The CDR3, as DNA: TGTGCCAGCTCACCGGGGACAGATGGCTACACCTTC.

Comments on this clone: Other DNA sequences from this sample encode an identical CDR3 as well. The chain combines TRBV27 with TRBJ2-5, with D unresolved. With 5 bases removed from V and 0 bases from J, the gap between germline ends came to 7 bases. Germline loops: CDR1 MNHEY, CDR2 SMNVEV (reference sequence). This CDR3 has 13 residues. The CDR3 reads CASSLGHQETQYF. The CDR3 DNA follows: TGTGCCAGCAGTCTAGGACACCAAGAGACCCAGTACTTC.

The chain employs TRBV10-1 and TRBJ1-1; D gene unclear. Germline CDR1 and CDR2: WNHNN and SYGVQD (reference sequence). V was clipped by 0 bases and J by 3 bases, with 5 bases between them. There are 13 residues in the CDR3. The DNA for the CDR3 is TGCGCCAGCAGTGAGTCCTGGGACACTGAAGCTTTCTTT. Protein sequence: CASSESWDTEAFF.

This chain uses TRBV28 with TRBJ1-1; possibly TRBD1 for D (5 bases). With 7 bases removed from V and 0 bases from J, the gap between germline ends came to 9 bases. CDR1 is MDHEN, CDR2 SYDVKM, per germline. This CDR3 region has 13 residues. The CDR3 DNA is TGTGCCAGCAAAGGGGACTTGAACACTGAAGCTTTCTTT. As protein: CASKGDLNTEAFF.

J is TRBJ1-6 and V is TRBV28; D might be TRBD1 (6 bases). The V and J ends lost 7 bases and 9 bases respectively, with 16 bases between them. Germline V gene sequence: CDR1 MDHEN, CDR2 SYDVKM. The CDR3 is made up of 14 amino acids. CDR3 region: CASTEGGGGSPLHF. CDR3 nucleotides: TGTGCCAGCACTGAGGGGGGGGGAGGTTCACCCCTCCACTTT.

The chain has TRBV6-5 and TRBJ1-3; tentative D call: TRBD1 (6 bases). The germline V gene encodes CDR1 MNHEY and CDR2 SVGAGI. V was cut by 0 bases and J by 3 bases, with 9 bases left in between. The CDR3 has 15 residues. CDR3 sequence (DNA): TGTGCCAGCAGTTACTCACAGGGTTATGGAAACACCATATATTTT. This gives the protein CASSYSQGYGNTIYF.

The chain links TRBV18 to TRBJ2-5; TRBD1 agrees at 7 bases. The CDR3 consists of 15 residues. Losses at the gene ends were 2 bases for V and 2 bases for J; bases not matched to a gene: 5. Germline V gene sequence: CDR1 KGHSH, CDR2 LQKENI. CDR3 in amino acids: CASSPAYRGQETQYF. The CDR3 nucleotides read TGTGCCAGCTCACCAGCTTACAGGGGTCAAGAGACCCAGTACTTC.

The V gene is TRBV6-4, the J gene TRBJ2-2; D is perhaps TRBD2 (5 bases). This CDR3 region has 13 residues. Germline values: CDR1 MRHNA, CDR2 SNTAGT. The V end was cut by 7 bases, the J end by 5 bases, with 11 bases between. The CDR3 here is CASINPGTGELFF. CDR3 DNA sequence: TGTGCCAGCATTAACCCGGGGACCGGGGAGCTGTTTTTT.

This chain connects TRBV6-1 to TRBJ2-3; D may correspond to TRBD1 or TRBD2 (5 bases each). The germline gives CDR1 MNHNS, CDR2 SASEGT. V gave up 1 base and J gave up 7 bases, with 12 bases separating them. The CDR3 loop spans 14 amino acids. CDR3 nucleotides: TGTGCCAGCAGTGAAGGCTTGGGGACCTATACGCAGTATTTT. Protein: CASSEGLGTYTQYF.

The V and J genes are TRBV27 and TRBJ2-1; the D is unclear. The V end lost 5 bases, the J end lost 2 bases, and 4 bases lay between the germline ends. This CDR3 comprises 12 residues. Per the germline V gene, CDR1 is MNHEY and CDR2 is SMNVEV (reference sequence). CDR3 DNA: TGTGCCAGCAGTCCAACCTACAATGAGCAGTTCTTC. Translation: CASSPTYNEQFF.

The chain's CDR3 is CASSLRQGYMNTEAFF. CDR3 coding DNA: TGTGCCAGCAGTCTCCGACAGGGATACATGAACACTGAAGCTTTCTTT. This rearrangement joins TRBV27 to TRBJ1-1; 7 positions match TRBD1. Germline V gene data show CDR1 as MNHEY and CDR2 as SMNVEV (reference sequence). V lost 5 bases to trimming and J lost 0 bases; unmatched junction nucleotides: 9. This CDR3 is 16 amino acids long.

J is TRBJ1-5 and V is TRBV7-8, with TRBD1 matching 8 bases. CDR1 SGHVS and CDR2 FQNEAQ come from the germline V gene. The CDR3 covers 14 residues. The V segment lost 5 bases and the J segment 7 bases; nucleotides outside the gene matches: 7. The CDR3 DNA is TGTGCCAGCAGCCTACAGGGGGTCTGGCAGCCCCAGCATTTT. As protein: CASSLQGVWQPQHF.

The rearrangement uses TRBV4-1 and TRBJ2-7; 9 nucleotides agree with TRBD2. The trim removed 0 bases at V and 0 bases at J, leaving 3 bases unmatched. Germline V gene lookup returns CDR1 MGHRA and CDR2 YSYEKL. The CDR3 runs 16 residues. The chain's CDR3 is CASSQDGGLASYEQYF. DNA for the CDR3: TGCGCCAGCAGCCAAGATGGGGGACTAGCCTCCTACGAGCAGTACTTC.

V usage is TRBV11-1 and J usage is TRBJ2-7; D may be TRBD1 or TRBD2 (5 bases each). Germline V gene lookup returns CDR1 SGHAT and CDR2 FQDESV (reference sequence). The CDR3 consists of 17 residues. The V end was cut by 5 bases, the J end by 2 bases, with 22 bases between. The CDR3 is CASSDPLGPEGTYEQYV. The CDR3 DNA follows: TGTGCCAGCAGCGACCCCTTGGGACCAGAGGGGACCTACGAGCAGTACGTC.

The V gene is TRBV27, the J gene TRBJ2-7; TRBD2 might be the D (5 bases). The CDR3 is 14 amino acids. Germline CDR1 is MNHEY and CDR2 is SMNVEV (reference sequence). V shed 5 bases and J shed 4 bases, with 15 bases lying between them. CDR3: CASSITGIWYEQYF. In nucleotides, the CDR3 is TGTGCCAGCAGTATTACGGGGATCTGGTACGAGCAGTACTTC.

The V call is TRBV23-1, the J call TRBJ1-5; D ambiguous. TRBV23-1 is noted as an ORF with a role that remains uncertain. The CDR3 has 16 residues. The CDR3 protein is CATPGTFRSRDQPQHF. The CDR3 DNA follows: TGCGCTACCCCCGGTACGTTTCGGTCACGGGATCAGCCCCAGCATTTT.

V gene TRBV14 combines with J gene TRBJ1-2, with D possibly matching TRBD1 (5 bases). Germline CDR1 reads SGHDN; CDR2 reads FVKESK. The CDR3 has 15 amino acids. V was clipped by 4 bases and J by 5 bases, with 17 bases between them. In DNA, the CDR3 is TGTGCCAGCAGCCTCCCCGGCGGGGCGAGATATGGCTACACCTTC. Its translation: CASSLPGGARYGYTF. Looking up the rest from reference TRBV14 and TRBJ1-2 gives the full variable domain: EAGVTQFPSHSVIEKGQTVTLRCDPISGHDNLYWYRRVMGKEIKFLLHFVKESKQDESGMPNNRFLAERTGGTYSTLKVQPAELEDSGVYFCASSLPGGARYGYTFGSGTRLTVV.

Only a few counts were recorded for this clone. CDR3 in DNA: TGTGCCAGCAGCTTATTTCCGGAAAGCTCCTACGAGCAGTACTTC. This encodes CASSLFPESSYEQYF. The rearrangement joins TRBV11-2 to TRBJ2-7, with unresolved D. The CDR3 is 15 residues long. Per the germline V gene, CDR1 is SGHAT and CDR2 is FQNNGV. The germline V and J ends were trimmed by 2 bases and 0 bases, with 11 bases remaining between them. The complete variable domain, with remaining parts taken from reference TRBV11-2 and TRBJ2-7, reads EAGVAQSPRYKIIEKRQSVAFWCNPISGHATLYWYQQILGQGPKLLIQFQNNGVVDDSQLPKDRFSAERLKGVDSTLKIQPAKLEDSAVYLCASSLFPESSYEQYFGPGTRLTVT.